Sequencing of this T cell receptor beta chain was carried out in a study of identical twins (dated by TCRdb to about 2016). Describing the broader study: To test whether fetal clonotypes persist, the study used deep sequencing on TCR alpha and beta repertoires from monozygotic twins, unrelated adults of various ages, and cord blood. To rule out contamination, the twin experiments were replicated at different times with different library preparation protocols.

The CDR3, cysteine through phenylalanine, is 19 amino acids long. The CDR3 DNA has 57 bases and is translated from base 1. V is trimmed back by 3 bases and J by 4 bases, and the junction contains 12 bases that no gene match accounts for. CDR1 is given as KGHSH and CDR2 as LQKENI, both from the germline V gene. Overall results and qualifications from the work: Zero-insertion analyses could be partly confounded by invariant T cells such as MAIT and iNKT, though diverse VJ usage argued against such confounding for most clonotypes. Compared with coincidental sharing between unrelated individuals, out-of-frame TCR alpha sequences shared between twins had an excess of sequences with low generation probability. Conclusions relied on cross-sectional statistical analysis, since the same donors could not be followed over many years. The excess sharing between twins in beta out-of-frame sequences was weaker because fewer shared sequences reduced the signal-to-noise ratio. In monozygotic twins, recombination models systematically underestimated out-of-frame TCR alpha sharing, but the models matched the sharing seen between unrelated individuals. Fewer insertions were carried by abundant cord blood beta clonotypes, a similar but weaker trend appeared in young adult naive repertoires, and no such trend appeared in memory repertoires.

With respect to this clonotype: There is no known antigen for this receptor. Qualities for individual bases were not recorded, and no much larger clone is one base off.

Every donor in the study was a healthy Caucasian. Three pairs of female monozygotic twins, all aged roughly 18 to 29 years, made up the twin cohort. CD4+ and CD8+ T cell populations were isolated with positive isolation kits from Invitrogen. Libraries were prepared through 5' RACE. The instrument given in TCRdb is Illumina HiSeq 2000. Template switching introduced a universal primer binding site; the final cDNA contained a unique molecular identifier, enabling accurate counting of TCR cDNA molecules. Specific primers in the conserved constant-segment region were used to synthesize first-strand cDNA for TCR alpha and beta chains. To control for contamination, every cDNA library was double barcoded, receiving both a SMART-Mk sample barcode and Illumina barcodes. Two successive PCR steps introduced TruSeq adapter sequences along with Illumina sample barcodes. Sequencing of the TCR alpha and beta cDNA libraries was done on the Illumina HiSeq platform using custom primers. The original methods were these. MiGEC was used to process raw reads and extract unique molecular identifiers, and MiXCR was used to find CDR3 positions. Recombination models were inferred per individual with the repgenHMM and IGoR tools using an EM algorithm. Shared clonotypes were analyzed with the tcR package in R, and sharing was normalized by the product of cloneset sizes. To study raw recombination without the effects of thymic and clonal selection, out-of-frame nonproductive sequences were analyzed. TCRdb reprocessing: public reads trimmed at Q25 with fastp, clones called with MiXCR, in-frame beta chains kept. Every CDR3 protein is listed once, alongside the most common genes and DNA of its rows. These V and J calls derive from TCRdb rather than the authors' analysis. The sample table shows 400,000 to 650,000 distinct CDR3 sequences, and roughly a fifth are seen once. Roughly 0.91% of the sample comes from the top ten.

The data were also submitted as part of a second study, on T cells expressing NK-cell markers. As that second paper reports: Three sorted T-cell subsets (CD3+CD56+NKG2C+, CD3+CD56+NKG2C- and CD3+CD56-NKG2C+) from under 10 donors had their TCR beta-chain repertoires profiled. Among the eight sequenced donors, only one was HCMV-seronegative, while the other seven were HCMV-seropositive. In several experiments an anti-gammadeltaTCR antibody was added to restrict sorting to alphabetaTCR-expressing T cells. In a handful of donors, the dominant CD3+CD56+NKG2C+ clonotypes were among the top 10 CD8+ clonotypes and accounted for about 1.0-7.0% of CD8+ T cells. Those dominant clonotypes were again the most abundant among CD3+CD56-NKG2C+ cells in a handful of donors, at roughly 25-60.1%. Whether the expanded NKG2C-expressing T cell clones were specific for HCMV antigens remained unclear. Randomly selected healthy volunteers, three men and five women, were used as the eight sequenced donors. A commercial ELISA kit detecting HCMV-specific IgG in serum was used to determine HCMV serostatus. MIGEC was used to demultiplex reads and group the reads by UMI, and MiTCR was used to assemble and quantify clonotypes. To remove erroneous sequences, TCR cDNA sequences were retained only when supported by two or more reads. The tcR package was used for downstream repertoire analysis, and clonotypes were matched across fractions by CDR3 nucleotide sequence plus V segment. VDJmatch was used to annotate antigen specificity against VDJdb, with one amino acid substitution allowed in CDR3.

Sequenced input: CD4+ T cells sorted from blood. The V gene is TRBV18 and the J gene is TRBJ2-3, with 14 central nucleotides matching TRBD2. The TCR was taken from a woman between 18 and 30 years old in good health. At the DNA level, the sequence is TGTGCCAGCTCACCGGAGGGAACGGGACTAGCGGGAGAGTCAGATACGCAGTATTTT. Protein translation: CASSPEGTGLAGESDTQYF.